Listed below are T cell receptor beta chains from one sample, sequenced in a study of T cells after yellow fever vaccination. From the 5' RACE reads, TCRdb called clonotypes with MiXCR, one entry per CDR3 protein. The sample includes roughly 48,000 distinct CDR3 sequences, less than 8% of them seen just once. The sample in question was CD8+ T cells not binding an NS4B(214-222) dextramer, sorted from PBMCs, obtained about 49 days after the first yellow fever vaccination. These TCRs come from a man in his late teens or twenties who received the YFV17D yellow fever vaccine. The conserved cysteine and the conserved F or W are not part of the CDR3 here.

J gene: TRBJ2-7; V gene: TRBV4-1; CDR3 protein: ASSQERFSQHYEQY
J gene: TRBJ2-1; V gene: TRBV7-9; CDR3 protein: ASSSGTYEQF
J gene: TRBJ2-3; V gene: TRBV6-5; CDR3 protein: ASSLSSGGSSSTQY
J gene: TRBJ2-5; V gene: TRBV6-5; CDR3 protein: SSSYGTGSEETQY
J gene: TRBJ2-6; V gene: TRBV10-3; CDR3 protein: AISESSSGANVLT
J gene: TRBJ2-1; V gene: TRBV7-6; CDR3 protein: ASSVGSGGDEQF
J gene: TRBJ2-1; V gene: TRBV4-3; CDR3 protein: ASSQDPGGAINEQF
J gene: TRBJ2-7; V gene: TRBV14; CDR3 protein: ASSSRLASYEQY
J gene: TRBJ2-3; V gene: TRBV4-3; CDR3 protein: ASSQGLAETDTQY
J gene: TRBJ1-1; V gene: TRBV6-5; CDR3 protein: ASSYGTVNTEAF